This TCR beta chain is from a study of blood T cell repertoires in COVID-19. At the level of the study: Acute and convalescent COVID-19 specimens originated in the United States, Italy and Spain. The cDNA or gDNA used as material had been derived from T cells, B-cell-depleted T cells, or PBMCs.

CDR3 length: 13 amino acids. The V gene's germline CDR1 is MNHEY and CDR2 SVGAGI. V was cut by 6 bases and J by 2 bases, with 9 bases left in between. As originally analysed: It was from reference gene primer amplification that nucleated cell counts were estimated. Assay: immunoSEQ multiplex PCR; the TCRdb copy retains only in-frame clones and omits some. V and J calls and clone size come straight from that table; D and trimming were deduced from the DNA. The repertoire holds around 180,000 clones, approximately 86% seen once, with roughly 9.8% in the top ten. This receptor was identified in a woman at least 80 years old with acute or convalescent COVID-19. The sample taken for sequencing was peripheral blood. The chain employs TRBV6-5 and TRBJ2-3; D unclear. CDR3 nucleotides: TGTGCCAGCAGCCTAACGTCCACAGATACGCAGTATTTT. Its translation: CASSLTSTDTQYF.